This is a list of T cell receptor beta chains from one sample in a study of shared clonotypes between healthy human individuals. Produced via immunoSEQ multiplex PCR; TCRdb's table is partial and in-frame only. Found here are about 800,000 clones, about 96% of them singletons; the top ten hold roughly 0.23%. Sequencing was carried out using naive CD8+ T cells sorted from blood. Receptors were obtained from a man aged 25-45 years in good health. The CDR3 runs from the conserved cysteine through the conserved F or W. Each record gives: CDR3 protein, CDR3 DNA, D gene, J gene, V gene, clone size. The D gene is left open where the match is weak. Clone size is given for some rows only: seen once, a few or many times, or a class if the clone is expanded.

cdr3_aa: CASSFAGEAETQYF; cdr3_nt: TGTGCCAGCAGTTTTGCCGGGGAGGCGGAGACCCAGTACTTC; d_call: NA; j_call: TRBJ2-5; v_call: TRBV27; clone_size: NA
cdr3_aa: CASSPSGSHTDTQYF; cdr3_nt: TGTGCCAGCAGCCCCTCCGGCTCCCACACAGATACGCAGTATTTT; d_call: NA; j_call: TRBJ2-3; v_call: TRBV9; clone_size: once
cdr3_aa: CASSSPKGQGDQPQHF; cdr3_nt: TGTGCCAGCAGCTCGCCGAAGGGACAGGGCGATCAGCCCCAGCATTTT; d_call: TRBD1; j_call: TRBJ1-5; v_call: TRBV7-8; clone_size: NA
cdr3_aa: CASSQDGAGEAFF; cdr3_nt: TGCGCCAGCAGCCAAGATGGGGCTGGTGAAGCTTTCTTT; d_call: NA; j_call: TRBJ1-1; v_call: TRBV4-3; clone_size: once
cdr3_aa: CASSPTRNTGELFF; cdr3_nt: TGTGCCAGCAGTCCGACCCGCAACACCGGGGAGCTGTTTTTT; d_call: NA; j_call: TRBJ2-2; v_call: TRBV7-9; clone_size: NA
cdr3_aa: CASSSLAGYYEQYF; cdr3_nt: TGTGCCAGCAGCTCATTAGCGGGGTACTACGAGCAGTACTTC; d_call: TRBD2; j_call: TRBJ2-7; v_call: TRBV7-9; clone_size: NA
cdr3_aa: CASSLGVGQETQYF; cdr3_nt: TGCGCCAGCAGCTTGGGGGTCGGACAAGAGACCCAGTACTTC; d_call: NA; j_call: TRBJ2-5; v_call: TRBV5-1; clone_size: NA
cdr3_aa: CASSPTLAGGPNEQFF; cdr3_nt: TGTGCCAGCAGCCCAACTCTAGCGGGAGGGCCCAATGAGCAGTTCTTC; d_call: TRBD2; j_call: TRBJ2-1; v_call: TRBV7-2; clone_size: NA
cdr3_aa: CASSATTDVAMTQFF; cdr3_nt: TGCGCCAGCAGTGCAACCACCGACGTGGCAATGACGCAGTTCTTC; d_call: NA; j_call: TRBJ2-1; v_call: TRBV10-2; clone_size: NA
cdr3_aa: CASSTLKGRWDIQYF; cdr3_nt: TGTGCCAGCAGTACCCTGAAGGGGCGCTGGGACATTCAGTACTTC; d_call: NA; j_call: TRBJ2-4; v_call: TRBV27; clone_size: NA
cdr3_aa: CASSFAQGIVVLTF; cdr3_nt: TGTGCCAGCAGTTTTGCCCAGGGGATTGTCGTCCTGACTTTC; d_call: NA; j_call: TRBJ2-6; v_call: TRBV28; clone_size: NA
cdr3_aa: CASSQGTPPRGPYEQYF; cdr3_nt: TGCGCCAGCAGCCAAGGCACCCCGCCCCGAGGACCCTACGAGCAGTACTTC; d_call: NA; j_call: TRBJ2-7; v_call: TRBV4-3; clone_size: NA
cdr3_aa: CASSPGTGTNEKLFF; cdr3_nt: TGCGCCAGCAGCCCGGGGACAGGGACTAATGAAAAACTGTTTTTT; d_call: TRBD1; j_call: TRBJ1-4; v_call: TRBV4-3; clone_size: NA
cdr3_aa: CAWSVQPFGPQHF; cdr3_nt: TGTGCCTGGAGTGTACAACCGTTCGGGCCCCAGCATTTT; d_call: NA; j_call: TRBJ1-5; v_call: TRBV30; clone_size: NA
cdr3_aa: CASSDRPNGETQYF; cdr3_nt: TGTGCCAGCAGTGACCGGCCAAATGGGGAGACCCAGTACTTC; d_call: NA; j_call: TRBJ2-5; v_call: TRBV28; clone_size: once
cdr3_aa: CASSPGTRGSDTQYF; cdr3_nt: TGTGCCAGCAGCCCCGGGACTAGGGGTTCAGATACGCAGTATTTT; d_call: TRBD2; j_call: TRBJ2-3; v_call: TRBV11-2; clone_size: NA
cdr3_aa: CASTGHSDYGYTF; cdr3_nt: TGTGCCAGCACCGGGCATAGTGACTATGGCTACACCTTC; d_call: NA; j_call: TRBJ1-2; v_call: TRBV9; clone_size: once
cdr3_aa: CASSDHQPQHF; cdr3_nt: TGTGCCAGCAGTGATCATCAGCCCCAGCATTTT; d_call: NA; j_call: TRBJ1-5; v_call: TRBV2; clone_size: NA
cdr3_aa: CASSPGLAGSVEQFF; cdr3_nt: TGTGCCAGCAGCCCGGGACTAGCGGGGTCGGTCGAGCAGTTCTTC; d_call: TRBD2; j_call: TRBJ2-1; v_call: TRBV7-9; clone_size: NA
cdr3_aa: CASSLALTGATEAFF; cdr3_nt: TGCGCCAGCAGCTTAGCCCTTACAGGGGCCACTGAAGCTTTCTTT; d_call: TRBD1; j_call: TRBJ1-1; v_call: TRBV5-1; clone_size: once
cdr3_aa: CASRPDGNSYNEQFF; cdr3_nt: TGTGCCAGCAGACCCGATGGGAACTCCTACAATGAGCAGTTCTTC; d_call: NA; j_call: TRBJ2-1; v_call: TRBV7-9; clone_size: NA
cdr3_aa: CASSQDSGRVSHYGYTF; cdr3_nt: TGCGCCAGCAGCCAAGATTCTGGGAGAGTGAGTCACTATGGCTACACCTTC; d_call: NA; j_call: TRBJ1-2; v_call: TRBV4-3; clone_size: NA
cdr3_aa: CASGRTGEAFF; cdr3_nt: TGTGCCAGCGGGCGGACAGGGGAAGCTTTCTTT; d_call: TRBD1; j_call: TRBJ1-1; v_call: TRBV2; clone_size: NA
cdr3_aa: CASSDSGRAYNEQFF; cdr3_nt: TGTGCCAGCAGCGATAGCGGGAGAGCATACAATGAGCAGTTCTTC; d_call: TRBD2; j_call: TRBJ2-1; v_call: TRBV7-9; clone_size: once
cdr3_aa: CASSPGQGLHEQFF; cdr3_nt: TGTGCCAGCAGTCCAGGACAGGGGCTGCATGAGCAGTTCTTC; d_call: TRBD1; j_call: TRBJ2-1; v_call: TRBV27; clone_size: NA
cdr3_aa: CASSPQGGAVHNEQFF; cdr3_nt: TGTGCCAGCAGCCCCCAGGGGGGGGCAGTTCACAATGAGCAGTTCTTC; d_call: NA; j_call: TRBJ2-1; v_call: TRBV14; clone_size: NA
cdr3_aa: CASSPLETQGEAFF; cdr3_nt: TGTGCCAGCAGCCCCCTTGAGACTCAGGGTGAAGCTTTCTTT; d_call: NA; j_call: TRBJ1-1; v_call: TRBV11-2; clone_size: NA
cdr3_aa: CASSLASGITDTQYF; cdr3_nt: TGTGCCAGCAGCTTGGCTAGCGGGATCACAGATACGCAGTATTTT; d_call: TRBD2; j_call: TRBJ2-3; v_call: TRBV5-6; clone_size: NA
cdr3_aa: CASSPAGTIYEQYF; cdr3_nt: TGTGCCAGCAGCCCGGCCGGGACTATTTACGAGCAGTACTTC; d_call: TRBD2; j_call: TRBJ2-7; v_call: TRBV13; clone_size: NA
cdr3_aa: CASSDPHSGRYNEQFF; cdr3_nt: TGTGCCAGCAGTGACCCCCACAGCGGGAGATACAATGAGCAGTTCTTC; d_call: TRBD2; j_call: TRBJ2-1; v_call: TRBV2; clone_size: NA
cdr3_aa: CASSSREGLDNEQFF; cdr3_nt: TGTGCCAGCAGCTCGCGGGAGGGCCTTGACAATGAGCAGTTCTTC; d_call: TRBD2; j_call: TRBJ2-1; v_call: TRBV7-6; clone_size: NA
cdr3_aa: CASSVGSDEQFF; cdr3_nt: TGTGCCAGCAGCGTAGGGTCGGATGAGCAGTTCTTC; d_call: NA; j_call: TRBJ2-1; v_call: TRBV9; clone_size: NA
cdr3_aa: CASSPAGGRTGTIGYTF; cdr3_nt: TGTGCCAGCAGCCCAGCCGGGGGGCGGACTGGTACTATTGGCTACACCTTC; d_call: NA; j_call: TRBJ1-2; v_call: TRBV5-8; clone_size: NA
cdr3_aa: CASSLASGSGYEQYF; cdr3_nt: TGTGCCAGCAGCCTAGCAAGCGGGAGCGGGTACGAGCAGTACTTC; d_call: TRBD2; j_call: TRBJ2-7; v_call: TRBV7-8; clone_size: NA
cdr3_aa: CASSPSFRGNTEAFF; cdr3_nt: TGTGCCAGCAGCCCCTCTTTCCGGGGGAACACTGAAGCTTTCTTT; d_call: NA; j_call: TRBJ1-1; v_call: TRBV6-5; clone_size: NA
cdr3_aa: CASSLGQPDTQYF; cdr3_nt: TGTGCCAGCAGCTTAGGGCAGCCAGATACGCAGTATTTT; d_call: NA; j_call: TRBJ2-3; v_call: TRBV7-9; clone_size: NA
cdr3_aa: CASSQFDRVPDDEQYF; cdr3_nt: TGCGCCAGCAGCCAATTTGACAGGGTCCCTGACGACGAGCAGTACTTC; d_call: TRBD1; j_call: TRBJ2-7; v_call: TRBV4-1; clone_size: NA
cdr3_aa: CASSFGDRSTGELFF; cdr3_nt: TGTGCCAGCAGCTTTGGCGACAGGAGCACCGGGGAGCTGTTTTTT; d_call: NA; j_call: TRBJ2-2; v_call: TRBV5-4; clone_size: NA
cdr3_aa: CASSPWQLASNQPQHF; cdr3_nt: TGTGCCAGCAGTCCCTGGCAGCTGGCCAGCAATCAGCCCCAGCATTTT; d_call: NA; j_call: TRBJ1-5; v_call: TRBV27; clone_size: NA
cdr3_aa: CASSLEGLAGGYEQYF; cdr3_nt: TGTGCCAGCAGCTTGGAAGGACTAGCGGGAGGTTACGAGCAGTACTTC; d_call: TRBD2; j_call: TRBJ2-7; v_call: TRBV5-4; clone_size: NA
cdr3_aa: CAIKMLGEQFF; cdr3_nt: TGTGCCATCAAAATGTTAGGTGAGCAGTTCTTC; d_call: NA; j_call: TRBJ2-1; v_call: TRBV10-3; clone_size: NA
cdr3_aa: CASSLSVAGGYTF; cdr3_nt: TGTGCCAGCAGTTTATCGGTGGCAGGCGGCTACACCTTC; d_call: NA; j_call: TRBJ1-2; v_call: TRBV27; clone_size: NA
cdr3_aa: CSVELAGGNNEQFF; cdr3_nt: TGCAGCGTTGAACTAGCGGGAGGGAATAATGAGCAGTTCTTC; d_call: TRBD2; j_call: TRBJ2-1; v_call: TRBV29-1; clone_size: NA
cdr3_aa: CASSSRGQGAYEQYF; cdr3_nt: TGTGCCAGCAGTTCCCGCGGACAGGGGGCCTACGAGCAGTACTTC; d_call: TRBD1; j_call: TRBJ2-7; v_call: TRBV27; clone_size: NA
cdr3_aa: CASGLLPSGMDGELFF; cdr3_nt: TGTGCTAGTGGTTTGCTCCCTAGCGGGATGGACGGGGAGCTGTTTTTT; d_call: TRBD2; j_call: TRBJ2-2; v_call: TRBV12-5; clone_size: NA
cdr3_aa: CATLPRGGGPGEAFF; cdr3_nt: TGTGCCACCCTACCCCGTGGAGGGGGTCCCGGAGAAGCTTTCTTT; d_call: NA; j_call: TRBJ1-1; v_call: TRBV6-6; clone_size: NA
cdr3_aa: CASSGPIVGGVQPQHF; cdr3_nt: TGTGCCAGCAGCGGTCCTATCGTAGGAGGGGTTCAGCCCCAGCATTTT; d_call: NA; j_call: TRBJ1-5; v_call: TRBV7-9; clone_size: NA
cdr3_aa: CASSRAAGGHDTGELFF; cdr3_nt: TGTGCCAGCAGCCGAGCGGCGGGAGGCCATGACACCGGGGAGCTGTTTTTT; d_call: TRBD2; j_call: TRBJ2-2; v_call: TRBV11-1; clone_size: NA
cdr3_aa: CASSLGTGGDVGYTF; cdr3_nt: TGTGCCAGCAGCTTAGGCACAGGGGGTGATGTTGGCTACACCTTC; d_call: TRBD1; j_call: TRBJ1-2; v_call: TRBV7-9; clone_size: NA
cdr3_aa: CASGGGNTEAFF; cdr3_nt: TGTGCCAGCGGGGGCGGTAACACTGAAGCTTTCTTT; d_call: NA; j_call: TRBJ1-1; v_call: TRBV7-9; clone_size: NA
cdr3_aa: CATARAAEREKLFF; cdr3_nt: TGTGCCACGGCCCGGGCCGCCGAGCGGGAAAAACTGTTTTTT; d_call: NA; j_call: TRBJ1-4; v_call: TRBV6-6; clone_size: NA
cdr3_aa: CASTKMLGGSYEQYF; cdr3_nt: TGTGCCAGCACCAAAATGCTGGGGGGATCCTACGAGCAGTACTTC; d_call: NA; j_call: TRBJ2-7; v_call: TRBV7-9; clone_size: NA